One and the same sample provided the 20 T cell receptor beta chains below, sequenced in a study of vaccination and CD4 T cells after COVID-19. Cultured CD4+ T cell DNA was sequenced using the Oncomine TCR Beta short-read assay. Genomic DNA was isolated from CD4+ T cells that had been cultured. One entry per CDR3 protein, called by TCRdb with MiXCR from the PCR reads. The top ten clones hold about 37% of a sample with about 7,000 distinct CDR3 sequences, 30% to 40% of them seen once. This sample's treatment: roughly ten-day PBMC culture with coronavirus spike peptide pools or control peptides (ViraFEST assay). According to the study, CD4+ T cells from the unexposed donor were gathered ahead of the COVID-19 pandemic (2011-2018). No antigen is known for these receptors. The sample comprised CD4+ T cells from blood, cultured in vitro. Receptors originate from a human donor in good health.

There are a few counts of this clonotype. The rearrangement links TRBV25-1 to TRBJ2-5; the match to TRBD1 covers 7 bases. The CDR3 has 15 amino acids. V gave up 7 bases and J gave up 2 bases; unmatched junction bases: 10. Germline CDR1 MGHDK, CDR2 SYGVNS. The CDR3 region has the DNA TGTGCCAGCACCAGTCCCGGGACAGTACAAGAGACCCAGTACTTC. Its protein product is CASTSPGTVQETQYF.

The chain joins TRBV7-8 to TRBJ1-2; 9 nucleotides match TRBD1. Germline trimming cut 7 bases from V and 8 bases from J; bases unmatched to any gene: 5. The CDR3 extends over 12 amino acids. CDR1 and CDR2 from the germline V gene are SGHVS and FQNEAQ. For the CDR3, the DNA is TGTGCCAGCATAGGACAGGGGTCGGGCTACACCTTC. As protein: CASIGQGSGYTF.

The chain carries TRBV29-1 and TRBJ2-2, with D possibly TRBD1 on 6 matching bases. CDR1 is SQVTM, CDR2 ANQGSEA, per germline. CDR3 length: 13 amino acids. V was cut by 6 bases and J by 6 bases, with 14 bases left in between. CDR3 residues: CSVWGQWSGELFF. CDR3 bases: TGCAGCGTCTGGGGGCAATGGTCCGGGGAGCTGTTTTTT.

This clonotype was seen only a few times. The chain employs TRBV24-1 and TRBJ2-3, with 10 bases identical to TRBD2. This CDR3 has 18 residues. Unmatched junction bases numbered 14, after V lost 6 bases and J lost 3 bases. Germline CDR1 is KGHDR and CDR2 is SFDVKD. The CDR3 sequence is CATSPGLAEVRGTDTQYF. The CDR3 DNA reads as TGTGCCACCAGTCCCGGACTAGCGGAAGTGAGGGGGACAGATACGCAGTATTTT.

CDR3 loop: CSASTGSSGNTIYF. The DNA of the CDR3 is TGCAGTGCTTCGACAGGGAGCTCTGGAAACACCATATATTTT. The chain combines TRBV20-1 with TRBJ1-3; 7 nucleotides match TRBD1. The CDR3 loop spans 14 amino acids. Germline V lookup: CDR1 DFQATT, CDR2 SNEGSKA (reference sequence). The J segment lost 0 bases and the V segment lost 5 bases, leaving 4 bases of the junction unmatched.

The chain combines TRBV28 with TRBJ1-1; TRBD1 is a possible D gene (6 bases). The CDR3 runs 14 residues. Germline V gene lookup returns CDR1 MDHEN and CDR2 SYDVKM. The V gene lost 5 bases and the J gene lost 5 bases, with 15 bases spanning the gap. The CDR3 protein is CASSPGGAGTEAFF. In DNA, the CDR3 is TGTGCCAGCAGTCCCGGGGGCGCCGGTACTGAAGCTTTCTTT. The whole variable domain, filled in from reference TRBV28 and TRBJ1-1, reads DVKVTQSSRYLVKRTGEKVFLECVQDMDHENMFWYRQDPGLGLRLIYFSYDVKMKEKGDIPEGYSVSREKKERFSLILESASTNQTSMYLCASSPGGAGTEAFFGQGTRLTVV.

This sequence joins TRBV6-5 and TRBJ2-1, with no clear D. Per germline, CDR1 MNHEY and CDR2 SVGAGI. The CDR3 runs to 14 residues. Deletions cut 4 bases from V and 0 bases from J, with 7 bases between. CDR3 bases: TGTGCCAGCAGTTCGGGTTCCTCCTACAATGAGCAGTTCTTC. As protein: CASSSGSSYNEQFF.

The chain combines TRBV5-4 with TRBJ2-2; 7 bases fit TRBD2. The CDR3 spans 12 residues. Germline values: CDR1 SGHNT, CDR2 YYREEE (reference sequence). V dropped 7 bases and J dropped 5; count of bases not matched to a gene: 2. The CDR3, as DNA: TGTGCCAGCGGCGGGAGAACCGGGGAGCTGTTTTTT. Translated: CASGGRTGELFF. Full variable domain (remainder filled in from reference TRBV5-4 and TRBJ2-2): ETGVTQSPTHLIKTRGQQVTLRCSSQSGHNTVSWYQQALGQGPQFIFQYYREEENGRGNFPPRFSGLQFPNYSSELNVNALELDDSALYLCASGGRTGELFFGEGSRLTVL.

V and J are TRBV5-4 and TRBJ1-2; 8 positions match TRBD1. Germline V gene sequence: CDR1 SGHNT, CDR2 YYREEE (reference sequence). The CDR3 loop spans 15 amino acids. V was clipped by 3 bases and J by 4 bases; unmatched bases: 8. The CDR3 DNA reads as TGTGCCAGCAGCTCAATGGACAGGGACGGCTATGGCTACACCTTC. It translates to CASSSMDRDGYGYTF.

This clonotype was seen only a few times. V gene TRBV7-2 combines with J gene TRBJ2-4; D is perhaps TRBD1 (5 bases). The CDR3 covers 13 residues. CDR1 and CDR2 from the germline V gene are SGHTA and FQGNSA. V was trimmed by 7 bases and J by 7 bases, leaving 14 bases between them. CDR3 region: CASNNQGRNIQYF. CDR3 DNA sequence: TGTGCCAGCAACAATCAGGGAAGGAACATTCAGTACTTC.

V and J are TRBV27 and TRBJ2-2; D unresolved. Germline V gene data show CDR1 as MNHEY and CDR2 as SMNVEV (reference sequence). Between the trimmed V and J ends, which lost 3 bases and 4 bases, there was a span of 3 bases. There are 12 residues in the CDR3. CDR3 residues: CASSLFTGELFF. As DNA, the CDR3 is TGTGCCAGCAGTTTGTTCACCGGGGAGCTGTTTTTT.

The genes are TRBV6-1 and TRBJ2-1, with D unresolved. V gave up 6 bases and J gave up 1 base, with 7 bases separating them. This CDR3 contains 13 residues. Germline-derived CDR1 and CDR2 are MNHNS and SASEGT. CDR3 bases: TGTGCCAGCAGACCCGAGTCCTACAATGAGCAGTTCTTC. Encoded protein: CASRPESYNEQFF.

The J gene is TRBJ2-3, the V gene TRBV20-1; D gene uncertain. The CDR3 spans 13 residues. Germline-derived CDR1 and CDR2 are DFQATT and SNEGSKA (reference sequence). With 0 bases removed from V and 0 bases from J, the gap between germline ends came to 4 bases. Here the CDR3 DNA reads TGCAGTGCTAGAGATTTAAGCACAGATACGCAGTATTTT. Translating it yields CSARDLSTDTQYF.

The chain's CDR3 is CSAREAQGGNIQYF. The CDR3 DNA reads TGCAGTGCTAGAGAAGCACAGGGAGGAAACATTCAGTACTTC. The chain has TRBV20-1 and TRBJ2-4, with D perhaps assigned TRBD1 or TRBD2 (6 bases each). CDR1 is DFQATT, CDR2 SNEGSKA, per germline (reference sequence). The V end lost 0 bases, the J end lost 6 bases, and 12 bases lay between the germline ends. This CDR3 has 14 amino acids.

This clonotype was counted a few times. The CDR3 sequence: CATSRSSRTGNYGYTF. As DNA, the CDR3 is TGTGCCACCAGCAGATCTTCGCGGACAGGGAACTATGGCTACACCTTC. The V and J genes are TRBV15 and TRBJ1-2, with TRBD1 matching 8 bases. V was clipped by 2 bases and J by 2 bases; unmatched bases: 7. CDR3 size: 16 residues. Looked up from germline, CDR1 is LNHNV and CDR2 is YYDKDF (reference sequence).

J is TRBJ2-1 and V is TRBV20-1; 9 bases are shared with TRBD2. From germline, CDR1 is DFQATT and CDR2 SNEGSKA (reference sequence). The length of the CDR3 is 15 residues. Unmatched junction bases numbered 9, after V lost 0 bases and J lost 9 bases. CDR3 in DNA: TGCAGTGCTAGAGACCCCGGGACTAGCAAGTCTGAGCAGTTCTTC. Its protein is CSARDPGTSKSEQFF.

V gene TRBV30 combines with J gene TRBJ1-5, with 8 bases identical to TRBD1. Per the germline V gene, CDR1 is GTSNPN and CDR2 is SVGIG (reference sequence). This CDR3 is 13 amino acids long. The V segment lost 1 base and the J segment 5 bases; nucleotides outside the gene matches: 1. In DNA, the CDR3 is TGTGCCTGGAGTGCAGGGGGCGATCAGCCCCAGCATTTT. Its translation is CAWSAGGDQPQHF.

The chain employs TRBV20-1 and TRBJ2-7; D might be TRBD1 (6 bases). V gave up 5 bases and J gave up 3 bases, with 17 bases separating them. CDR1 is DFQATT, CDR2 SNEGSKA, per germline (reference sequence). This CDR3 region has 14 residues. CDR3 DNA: TGCAGTGCTTCCAAGACAGGCACTAACTACGAGCAGTACTTC. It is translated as CSASKTGTNYEQYF.

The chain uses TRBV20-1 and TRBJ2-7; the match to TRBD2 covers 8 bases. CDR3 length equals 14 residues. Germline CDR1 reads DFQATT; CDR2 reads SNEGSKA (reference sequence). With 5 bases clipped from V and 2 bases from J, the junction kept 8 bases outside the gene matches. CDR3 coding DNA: TGCAGTGCTCCACTAGCGGCTTTAACCTACGAGCAGTACTTC. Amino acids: CSAPLAALTYEQYF.

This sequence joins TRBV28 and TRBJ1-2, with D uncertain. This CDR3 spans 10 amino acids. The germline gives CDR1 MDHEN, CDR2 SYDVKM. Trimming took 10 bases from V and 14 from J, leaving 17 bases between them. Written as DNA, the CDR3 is TGTGCCACCCTCAGTAACCTTAAGACCTTC. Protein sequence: CATLSNLKTF.